A selection of T cell receptor beta chains follows, all from one sample in a study of Graves' ophthalmopathy and Graves' hyperthyroidism. TCRdb passed the multiplex PCR reads through MiXCR, listing each CDR3 protein once. The sample has fewer than 600,000 distinct CDR3 sequences, approximately 15% seen once. Specimen: blood. The origin of the receptors is a woman aged 25 to 39 with Graves' ophthalmopathy. Both conserved end residues are part of each CDR3. The D gene is left open where the match is weak. A row's size may be missing; if present it is once, few, many or a size class.

>-|TRBJ2-2|many|TRBV6-1
CASSAFTGELFF
TGTGCCAGCAGTGCATTCACCGGGGAGCTGTTTTTT
>-|TRBJ1-5|-|TRBV12-3/TRBV12-4
CASRTGKGGNQPQHF
TGTGCCAGCAGAACAGGGAAAGGGGGCAATCAGCCCCAGCATTTT
>-|TRBJ1-2|many|TRBV2
CASSEAGNRVRTF
TGTGCCAGCAGTGAAGCGGGAAACAGGGTTAGGACCTTC
>-|TRBJ1-5|-|TRBV11-1
CASSLSATAAGNQPQHF
TGTGCCAGCAGCTTATCGGCCACCGCGGCGGGCAATCAGCCCCAGCATTTT
>-|TRBJ2-7|many|TRBV5-1
CASSLEAGQPYEQYF
TGCGCCAGCAGCTTGGAGGCGGGGCAGCCCTACGAGCAGTACTTC
>TRBD1|TRBJ1-2|many|TRBV20-1
CSATGINYGYTF
TGCAGTGCGACAGGGATTAACTATGGCTACACCTTC
>TRBD2|TRBJ2-3|few|TRBV7-6
CASSYPFVRGGQDTQYF
TGTGCCAGCAGCTACCCCTTTGTCCGGGGGGGGCAAGATACGCAGTATTTT
>-|TRBJ1-2|few|TRBV30
CAWSSLVGAGGYTF
TGTGCCTGGAGTTCCCTTGTGGGGGCGGGAGGCTACACCTTC
>TRBD1|TRBJ1-2|many|TRBV4-1
CASSWDSYGYTF
TGCGCCAGCAGTTGGGACAGCTATGGCTACACCTTC
>-|TRBJ1-5|many|TRBV6-5
CASSYENSNQPQHF
TGTGCCAGCAGTTACGAGAATAGCAATCAGCCCCAGCATTTT
>-|TRBJ2-5|many|TRBV30
CAWRPRGGGETQYF
TGTGCCTGGAGGCCCAGGGGGGGCGGAGAGACCCAGTACTTC
>-|TRBJ1-1|many|TRBV25-1
CASSDRRGSEPEAFF
TGTGCCAGCAGTGACCGCAGGGGCTCTGAGCCTGAAGCTTTCTTT
>-|TRBJ2-7|many|TRBV7-2
CASSLTRAIPEQYF
TGTGCCAGCAGCTTAACTAGGGCAATTCCCGAGCAGTACTTC
>-|TRBJ2-2|many|TRBV18
CASSPALYTGELFF
TGTGCCAGCTCCCCTGCGCTCTACACCGGGGAGCTGTTTTTT
>-|TRBJ1-1|many|TRBV19
CASSESQVFTEAFF
TGTGCCAGCAGCGAATCCCAGGTTTTCACTGAAGCTTTCTTT
>-|TRBJ1-1|many|TRBV20-1
CSARDSLGVTEAFF
TGCAGTGCTAGAGATTCGCTAGGGGTCACTGAAGCTTTCTTT
>TRBD1|TRBJ2-7|many|TRBV7-2
CASSFPGQGRYEQYF
TGTGCCAGCAGCTTCCCGGGACAGGGTCGGTACGAGCAGTACTTC
>TRBD1|TRBJ2-2|many|TRBV12-3/TRBV12-4
CASSLGQGALLTGELFF
TGTGCCAGCAGTCTAGGACAGGGGGCGCTTTTGACCGGGGAGCTGTTTTTT
>-|TRBJ1-2|many|TRBV6-5
CASSPAPGWDGYTF
TGTGCCAGCAGTCCGGCGCCGGGATGGGATGGCTACACCTTC
>-|TRBJ1-5|many|TRBV10-3
CAIEPGTNQPQHF
TGTGCCATCGAACCGGGAACGAACCAGCCCCAGCATTTT
>-|TRBJ1-2|many|TRBV15
CATHNRVYGYTF
TGTGCCACCCATAACAGGGTTTATGGCTACACCTTC
>-|TRBJ1-6|many|TRBV7-9
CASSLTEGWPYNSPLHF
TGTGCCAGCAGCTTAACCGAGGGGTGGCCCTATAATTCACCCCTCCACTTT
>-|TRBJ1-2|many|TRBV20-1
CSAAGGYTF
TGCAGTGCAGCGGGGGGCTACACCTTC
>TRBD2|TRBJ2-7|-|TRBV18
CASPSTGTSGTRYEQYF
TGTGCCAGCCCATCCACCGGGACTAGCGGGACCAGGTACGAGCAGTACTTC
>TRBD1|TRBJ2-2|few|TRBV25-1
CASSEEGQGRTGELFF
TGTGCCAGCAGTGAGGAGGGACAGGGGAGAACCGGGGAGCTGTTTTTT
>-|TRBJ1-1|many|TRBV28
CASRTFPPGSNTEAFF
TGTGCCAGCAGGACATTCCCCCCCGGGTCGAACACTGAAGCTTTCTTT
>-|TRBJ1-2|many|TRBV27
CATALTGNYGYTF
TGTGCCACGGCATTGACAGGCAACTATGGCTACACCTTC